This T cell receptor beta chain derives from a study of cytomegalovirus exposure and HLA in healthy donors. Study-wide results and caveats: As confirmed in vitro, three CMV-associated chains were specific for CMV antigens. A later analysis linked around 15,000 TCR beta sequences to HLA alleles at 0.05 false discovery rate. As a later analysis revealed, the rate of TCR association differed by HLA locus, with DRB1 most and HLA-C fewest. When analyzed later, a missense DCLRE1C variant was found to be linked to TCR beta V- and J-gene trimming.

Turning to this clone: Its antigen remains unidentified.

Primers for the PCR totalled 60 Vbeta and 13 Jbeta. Using immunoSEQ multiplex PCR, the repertoire was profiled, and TCRdb retains in-frame clones only, with some absent. The repertoire holds around 90,000 clones, with approximately 89% as singletons. This sequence originates from a man aged 30-40 years in good health and CMV-seropositive. The material sequenced was PBMCs.

The CDR3 DNA reads TGTGCCAGCAGTTCGGGACTGTTCTACGAGCAGTACTTC. Amino acid sequence: CASSSGLFYEQYF. The chain has TRBV27 and TRBJ2-7; D possibly corresponds to TRBD2 (6 bases). CDR1 is MNHEY, CDR2 SMNVEV, per germline (reference sequence). The length of the CDR3 is 13 residues. V shed 4 bases and J shed 3 bases, with 10 bases lying between them.